The present T cell receptor (beta chain) was sequenced within a study of post-analysis software for immune sequencing data. Study observations and caveats: The five TRBV segments detected at higher frequency in patients than in controls included TRBV5-6, TRBV5-1 and TRBV20-1. F measure grouped same-batch samples tightly together.

This clonotype was detected a few times. Its antigen is unidentified. The germline V gene has CDR1 LGHNA and CDR2 YNFKEQ. There are 16 residues in the CDR3. The V segment lost 0 bases and the J segment 6 bases; nucleotides outside the gene matches: 9. Each TCR beta cDNA library carried unique molecular identifiers. TCRdb re-derived calls from the PCR reads in MiXCR, one entry per CDR3 protein. This sample yields hundreds of thousands of distinct CDR3 sequences, of which approximately 45% are seen a single time; around an eighth belongs to the top ten. This clonotype originated in a girl between 5 and 17 years old with multiple sclerosis. J is TRBJ2-3 and V is TRBV4-2; 7 bases fit TRBD2. Sequencing used blood. This chain's CDR3 is CASSQDKTSPWDTQYF. The CDR3 DNA reads TGTGCCAGCAGCCAAGACAAGACTAGCCCATGGGATACGCAGTATTTT.